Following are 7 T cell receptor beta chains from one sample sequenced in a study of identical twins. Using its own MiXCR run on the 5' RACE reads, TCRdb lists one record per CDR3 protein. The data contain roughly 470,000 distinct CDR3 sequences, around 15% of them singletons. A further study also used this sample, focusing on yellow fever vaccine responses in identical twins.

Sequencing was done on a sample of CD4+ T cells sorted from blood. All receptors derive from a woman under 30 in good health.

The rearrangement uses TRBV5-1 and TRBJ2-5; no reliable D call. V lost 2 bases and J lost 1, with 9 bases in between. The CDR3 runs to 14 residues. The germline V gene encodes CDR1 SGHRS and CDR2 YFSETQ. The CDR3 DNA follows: TGCGCCAGCAGCTTAGAACACGGCCAAGAGACCCAGTACTTC. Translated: CASSLEHGQETQYF.

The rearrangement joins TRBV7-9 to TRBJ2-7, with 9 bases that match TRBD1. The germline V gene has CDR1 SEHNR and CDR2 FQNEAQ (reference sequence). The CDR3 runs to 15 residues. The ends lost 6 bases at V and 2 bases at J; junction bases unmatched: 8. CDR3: CASRQTGQGPYEQYF. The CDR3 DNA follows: TGTGCCAGCAGGCAAACCGGACAGGGGCCCTACGAGCAGTACTTC.

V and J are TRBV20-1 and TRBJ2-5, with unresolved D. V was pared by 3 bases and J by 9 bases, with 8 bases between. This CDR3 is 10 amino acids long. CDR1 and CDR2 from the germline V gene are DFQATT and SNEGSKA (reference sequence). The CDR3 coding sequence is TGCAGTGCTAGTAGTACGGCCCAGTACTTC. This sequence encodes CSASSTAQYF.

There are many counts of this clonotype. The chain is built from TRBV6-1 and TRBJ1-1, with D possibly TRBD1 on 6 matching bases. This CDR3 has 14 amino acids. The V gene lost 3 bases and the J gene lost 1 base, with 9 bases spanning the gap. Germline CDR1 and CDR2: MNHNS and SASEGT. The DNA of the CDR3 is TGTGCCAGCAGTGATGGCAGGGGGAACACTGAAGCTTTCTTT. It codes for CASSDGRGNTEAFF.

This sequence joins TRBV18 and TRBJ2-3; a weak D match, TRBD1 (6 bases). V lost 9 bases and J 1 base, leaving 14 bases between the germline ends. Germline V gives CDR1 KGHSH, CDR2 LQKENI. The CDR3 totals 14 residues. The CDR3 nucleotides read TGTGCCAGTCCGCCCAGGGGCGGCACAGATACGCAGTATTTT. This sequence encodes CASPPRGGTDTQYF.

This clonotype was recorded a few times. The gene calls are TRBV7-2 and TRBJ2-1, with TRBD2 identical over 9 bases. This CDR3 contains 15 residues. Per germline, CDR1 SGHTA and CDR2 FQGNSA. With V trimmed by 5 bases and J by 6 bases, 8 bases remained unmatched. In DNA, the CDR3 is TGTGCCAGCAGCCAGAGCGGGGGGACCACCAATGAGCAGTTCTTC. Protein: CASSQSGGTTNEQFF.

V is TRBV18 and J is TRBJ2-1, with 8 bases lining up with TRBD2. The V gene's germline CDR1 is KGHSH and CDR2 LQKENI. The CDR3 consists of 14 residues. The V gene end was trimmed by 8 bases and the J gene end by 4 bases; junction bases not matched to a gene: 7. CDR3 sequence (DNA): TGTGCCAGCCATCCTAGCGGGTCATACAATGAGCAGTTCTTC. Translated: CASHPSGSYNEQFF. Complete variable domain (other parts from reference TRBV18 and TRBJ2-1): NAGVMQNPRHLVRRRGQEARLRCSPMKGHSHVYWYRQLPEEGLKFMVYLQKENIIDESGMPKERFSAEFPKEGPSILRIQQVVRGDSAAYFCASHPSGSYNEQFFGPGTRLTVL.